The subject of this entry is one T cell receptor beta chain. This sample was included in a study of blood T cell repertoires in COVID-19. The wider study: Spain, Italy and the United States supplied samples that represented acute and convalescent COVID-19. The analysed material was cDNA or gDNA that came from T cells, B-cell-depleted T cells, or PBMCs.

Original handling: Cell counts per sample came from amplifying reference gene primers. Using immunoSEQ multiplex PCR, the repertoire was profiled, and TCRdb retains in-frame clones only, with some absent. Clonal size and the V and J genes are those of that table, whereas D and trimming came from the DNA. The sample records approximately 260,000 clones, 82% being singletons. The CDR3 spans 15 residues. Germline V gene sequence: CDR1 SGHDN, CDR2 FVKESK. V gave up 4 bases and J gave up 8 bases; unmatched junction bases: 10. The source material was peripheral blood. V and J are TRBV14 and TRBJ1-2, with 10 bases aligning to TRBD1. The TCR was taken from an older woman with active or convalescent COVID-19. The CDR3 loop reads CASSPRTGGREGYTF. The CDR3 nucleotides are TGTGCCAGCAGCCCTCGGACAGGGGGACGGGAAGGCTACACCTTC.